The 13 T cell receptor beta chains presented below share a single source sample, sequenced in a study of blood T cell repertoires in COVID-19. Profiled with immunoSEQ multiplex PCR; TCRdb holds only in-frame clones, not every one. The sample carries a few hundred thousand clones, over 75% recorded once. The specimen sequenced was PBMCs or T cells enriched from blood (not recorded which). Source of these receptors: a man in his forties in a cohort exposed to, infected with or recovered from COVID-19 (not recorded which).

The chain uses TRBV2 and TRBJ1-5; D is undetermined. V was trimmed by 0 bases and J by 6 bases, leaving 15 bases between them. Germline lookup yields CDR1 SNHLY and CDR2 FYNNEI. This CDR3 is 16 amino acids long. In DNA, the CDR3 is TGTGCCAGCAGTGAAGCTATACGGACTAACGGTCAGCCCCAGCATTTT. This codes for CASSEAIRTNGQPQHF.

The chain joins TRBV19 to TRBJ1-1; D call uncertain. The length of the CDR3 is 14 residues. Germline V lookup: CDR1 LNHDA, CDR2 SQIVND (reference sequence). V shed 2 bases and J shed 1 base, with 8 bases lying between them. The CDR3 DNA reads TGTGCCAGTAGTATAACGGTTCAGAACACTGAAGCTTTCTTT. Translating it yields CASSITVQNTEAFF.

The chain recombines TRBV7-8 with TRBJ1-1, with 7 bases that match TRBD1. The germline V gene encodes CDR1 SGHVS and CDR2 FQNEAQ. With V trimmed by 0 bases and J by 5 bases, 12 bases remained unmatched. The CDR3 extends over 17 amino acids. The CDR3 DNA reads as TGTGCCAGCAGCTTAGCGAAAGGGGGCCCCAAGGGGACTGAAGCTTTCTTT. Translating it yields CASSLAKGGPKGTEAFF. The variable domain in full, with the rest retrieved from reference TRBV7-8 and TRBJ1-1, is GAGVSQSPRYKVAKRGQDVALRCDPISGHVSLFWYQQALGQGPEFLTYFQNEAQLDKSGLPSDRFFAERPEGSVSTLKIQRTQQEDSAVYLCASSLAKGGPKGTEAFFGQGTRLTVV.

The CDR3 is CASSLLAGGPSYEQYF. In nucleotides, the CDR3 is TGCGCCAGCAGCTTGCTAGCGGGAGGGCCATCCTACGAGCAGTACTTC. The rearrangement joins TRBV5-1 to TRBJ2-7; 12 bases map to TRBD2. The CDR3 length is 16 residues. Per the germline V gene, CDR1 is SGHRS and CDR2 is YFSETQ. J gave up 1 base and V 1 base, and 3 bases lay outside the gene matches.

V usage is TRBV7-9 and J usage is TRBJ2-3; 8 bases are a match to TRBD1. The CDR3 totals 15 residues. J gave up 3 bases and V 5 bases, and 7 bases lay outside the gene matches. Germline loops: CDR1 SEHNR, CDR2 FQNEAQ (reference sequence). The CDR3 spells CASSRDRPTTDTQYF. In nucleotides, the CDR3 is TGTGCCAGCAGCCGGGACAGGCCGACTACAGATACGCAGTATTTT.

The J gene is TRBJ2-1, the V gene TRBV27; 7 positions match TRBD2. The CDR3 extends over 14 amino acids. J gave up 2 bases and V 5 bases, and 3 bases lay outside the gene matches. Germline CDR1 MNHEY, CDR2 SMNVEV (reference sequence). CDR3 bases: TGTGCCAGCAGTCCCGGGACTACCTACAATGAGCAGTTCTTC. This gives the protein CASSPGTTYNEQFF.

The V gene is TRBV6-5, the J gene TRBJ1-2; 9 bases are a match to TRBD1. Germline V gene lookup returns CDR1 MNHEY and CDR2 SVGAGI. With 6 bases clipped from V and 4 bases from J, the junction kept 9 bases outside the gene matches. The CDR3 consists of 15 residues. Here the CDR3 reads CASRRGQGPFYGYTF. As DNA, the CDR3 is TGTGCCAGCAGACGGGGACAGGGACCCTTCTATGGCTACACCTTC.

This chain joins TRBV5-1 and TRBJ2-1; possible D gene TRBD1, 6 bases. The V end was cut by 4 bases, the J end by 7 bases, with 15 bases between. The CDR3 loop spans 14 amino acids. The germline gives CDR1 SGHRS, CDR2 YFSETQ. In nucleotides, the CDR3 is TGCGCCAGCAGCACTCCCTCAGGGGAAAATGAGCAGTTCTTC. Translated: CASSTPSGENEQFF.

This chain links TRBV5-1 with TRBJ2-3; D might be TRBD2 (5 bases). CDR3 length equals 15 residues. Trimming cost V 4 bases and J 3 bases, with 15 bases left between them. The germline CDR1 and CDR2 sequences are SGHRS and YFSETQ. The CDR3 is CASSPSGEKTDTQYF. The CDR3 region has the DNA TGCGCCAGCAGCCCCAGCGGAGAAAAAACAGATACGCAGTATTTT.

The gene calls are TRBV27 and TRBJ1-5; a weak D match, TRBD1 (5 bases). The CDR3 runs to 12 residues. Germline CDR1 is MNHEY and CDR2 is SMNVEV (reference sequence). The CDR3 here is CACGRGQQPQHF. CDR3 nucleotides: TGTGCATGTGGGAGGGGTCAGCAGCCCCAGCATTTT.

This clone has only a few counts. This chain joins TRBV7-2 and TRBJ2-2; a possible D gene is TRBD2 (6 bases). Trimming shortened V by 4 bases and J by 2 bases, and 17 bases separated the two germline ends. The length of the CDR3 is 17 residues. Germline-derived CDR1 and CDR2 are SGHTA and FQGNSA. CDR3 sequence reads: CASSSIAGTRNTGELFF. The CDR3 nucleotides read TGTGCCAGCAGCTCAATCGCCGGGACTCGAAACACCGGGGAGCTGTTTTTT.

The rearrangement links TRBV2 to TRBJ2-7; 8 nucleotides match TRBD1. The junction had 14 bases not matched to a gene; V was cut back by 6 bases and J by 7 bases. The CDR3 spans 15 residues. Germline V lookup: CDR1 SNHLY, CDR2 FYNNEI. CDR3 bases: TGTGCCAGCAGCCAGGGGGCGGAAATCTCGAGGGAGCAGTACTTC. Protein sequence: CASSQGAEISREQYF.

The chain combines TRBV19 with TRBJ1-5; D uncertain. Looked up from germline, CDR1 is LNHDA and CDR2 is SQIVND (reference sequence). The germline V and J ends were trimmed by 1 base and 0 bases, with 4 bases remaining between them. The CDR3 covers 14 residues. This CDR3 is CASSIADSNQPQHF. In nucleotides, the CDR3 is TGTGCCAGTAGTATAGCAGATAGCAATCAGCCCCAGCATTTT. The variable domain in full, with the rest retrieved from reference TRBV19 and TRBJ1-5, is DGGITQSPKYLFRKEGQNVTLSCEQNLNHDAMYWYRQDPGQGLRLIYYSQIVNDFQKGDIAEGYSVSREKKESFPLTVTSAQKNPTAFYLCASSIADSNQPQHFGDGTRLSIL.